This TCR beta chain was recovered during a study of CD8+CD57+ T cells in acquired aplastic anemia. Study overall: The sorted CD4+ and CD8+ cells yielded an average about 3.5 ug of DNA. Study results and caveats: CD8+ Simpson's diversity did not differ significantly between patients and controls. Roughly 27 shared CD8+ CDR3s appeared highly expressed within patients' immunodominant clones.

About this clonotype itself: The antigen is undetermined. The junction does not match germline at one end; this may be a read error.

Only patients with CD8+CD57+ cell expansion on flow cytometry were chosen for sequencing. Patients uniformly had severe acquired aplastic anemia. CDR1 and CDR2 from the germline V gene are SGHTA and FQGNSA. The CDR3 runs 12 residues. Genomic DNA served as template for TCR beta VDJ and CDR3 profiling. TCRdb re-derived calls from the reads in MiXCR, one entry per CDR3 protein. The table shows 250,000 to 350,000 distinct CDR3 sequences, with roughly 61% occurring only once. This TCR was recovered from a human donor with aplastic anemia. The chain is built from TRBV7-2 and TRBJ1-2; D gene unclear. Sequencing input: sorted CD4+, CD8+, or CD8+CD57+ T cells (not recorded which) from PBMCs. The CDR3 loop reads CASSLAEDGYTF. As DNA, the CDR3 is TGCGCCAGCAGCTTAGCAGAAGATGGCTACACCTTC.